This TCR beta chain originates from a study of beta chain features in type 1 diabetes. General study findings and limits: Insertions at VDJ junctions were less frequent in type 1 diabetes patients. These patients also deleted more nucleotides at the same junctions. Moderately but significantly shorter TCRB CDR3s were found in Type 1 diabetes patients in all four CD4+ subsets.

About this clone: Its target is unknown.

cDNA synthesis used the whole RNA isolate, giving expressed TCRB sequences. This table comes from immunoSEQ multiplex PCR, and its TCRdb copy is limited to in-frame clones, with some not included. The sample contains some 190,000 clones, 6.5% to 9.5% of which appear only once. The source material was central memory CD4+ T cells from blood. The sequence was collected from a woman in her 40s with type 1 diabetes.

The CDR3 nucleotides read TGTGCCAGCAGTCCAACAGGTGGGGCAGATCAGCCCCAGCATTTT. Protein: CASSPTGGADQPQHF. This chain links TRBV28 with TRBJ1-5; possible D gene TRBD1, 5 bases. The ends were cut back, 5 bases at V and 5 bases at J, with 16 bases in the middle. Germline CDR1 and CDR2: MDHEN and SYDVKM. There are 15 residues in the CDR3.